One sample yielded the 9 T cell receptor beta chains listed below, sequenced in a study of blood T cell repertoires in COVID-19 (dated by TCRdb to about 2020). The method behind the library was the immunoSEQ multiplex PCR assay. TCRdb stores this immuneACCESS table with in-frame sequences only. Part of the clones is absent; in the studies checked, under half of the shortfall reflects unresolved V genes, and no reason is known for the rest. Counted in this sample were some 120,000 clones; 70% to 90% of them appeared once. The ten largest clones take up roughly 3.9% of the sample. The source material was peripheral blood. These receptors were taken from a man in his 60s with acute or convalescent COVID-19.

The chain links TRBV5-6 to TRBJ2-7, with D perhaps TRBD2 (6 bases). The germline V gene encodes CDR1 SGHDT and CDR2 YYEEEE. The CDR3 has 15 amino acids. V was cut by 3 bases and J by 3 bases, with 16 bases left in between. CDR3 region: CASSSVFSGIYEQYF. CDR3 nucleotides: TGTGCCAGCAGCTCGGTTTTTAGCGGCATCTACGAGCAGTACTTC.

The chain employs TRBV19 and TRBJ2-2, with D tentatively TRBD2 (5 bases). There are 13 residues in the CDR3. Germline CDR1 and CDR2: LNHDA and SQIVND (reference sequence). V was pared by 5 bases and J by 4 bases, with 8 bases between. The CDR3 here is CASSPRVTGELFF. The CDR3 coding sequence is TGTGCCAGTAGTCCGAGGGTCACCGGGGAGCTGTTTTTT.

Here the CDR3 reads CASSPNDLGLAVYNEQFF. The DNA of the CDR3 is TGTGCCAGCTCCCCAAACGATTTAGGACTAGCGGTTTACAATGAGCAGTTCTTC. The rearrangement uses TRBV18 and TRBJ2-1, with TRBD2 matching over 10 bases. Germline assignment: CDR1 KGHSH and CDR2 LQKENI. CDR3 length: 18 amino acids. Trimming at V came to 6 bases and at J to 4 bases, leaving 15 bases not matched to a gene.

This chain uses TRBV5-1 with TRBJ1-1; unclear D gene. In germline, CDR1 is SGHRS, CDR2 YFSETQ. The V and J ends lost 4 bases and 2 bases respectively, with 15 bases between them. The CDR3 extends over 15 amino acids. The CDR3 DNA follows: TGCGCCAGCAGCCCTAGCCCAATTGGAAACACTGAAGCTTTCTTT. Protein: CASSPSPIGNTEAFF.

This chain connects TRBV10-1 to TRBJ2-1; TRBD1 matches 9 bases. The ends lost 0 bases at V and 9 bases at J; junction bases unmatched: 9. Looked up from germline, CDR1 is WNHNN and CDR2 is SYGVQD (reference sequence). This CDR3 has 16 amino acids. The CDR3 sequence is CASSESKGQGSPEQFF. CDR3 DNA: TGCGCCAGCAGTGAGTCGAAGGGACAGGGCAGTCCTGAGCAGTTCTTC.

The chain couples TRBV19 to TRBJ2-1, with 7 bases aligning to TRBD2. This CDR3 is 16 amino acids long. V lost 3 bases and J lost 5; bases outside the gene matches: 10. Germline V gives CDR1 LNHDA, CDR2 SQIVND (reference sequence). The CDR3 DNA sequence: TGTGCCAGTAGTATCCCTCGGGCGGGAGAGGACAATGAGCAGTTCTTC. Translation gives CASSIPRAGEDNEQFF.

This clone has more than one count but fewer than ten. The V gene is TRBV5-6, the J gene TRBJ1-2; D remains unclear. Between the trimmed V and J ends, which lost 0 bases and 10 bases, there was a span of 7 bases. CDR3 length equals 11 residues. From germline, CDR1 is SGHDT and CDR2 YYEEEE. CDR3 sequence: CASSLGAYYTF. CDR3 DNA: TGTGCCAGCAGCTTGGGGGCATACTACACCTTC.

This chain uses TRBV11-3 with TRBJ2-3; a weak D match, TRBD2 (6 bases). V shed 4 bases and J shed 6 bases, with 14 bases lying between them. The CDR3 totals 14 residues. Per germline, CDR1 SGHNT and CDR2 YENEEA. Written as DNA, the CDR3 is TGTGCCAGCAGCTCGGGACTCCCGTACGATACGCAGTATTTT. This sequence encodes CASSSGLPYDTQYF.

This clone appeared a single time. V and J are TRBV6-2 or TRBV6-3 and TRBJ2-1; 7 nucleotides line up with TRBD1. Trimming took 5 bases from V and 4 from J; bases not matched to a gene: 8. Germline V CDR1 and CDR2: MNHEY, SVGEGT. The CDR3 is 15 residues long. CDR3 nucleotide sequence: TGTGCCAGCAGTGCCGGGACAGAGTTTTACAATGAGCAGTTCTTC. This sequence encodes CASSAGTEFYNEQFF.